This TCR beta chain was sequenced for a study of blood T cell repertoires in COVID-19. Study-wide background: Specimens from acute and convalescent COVID-19 originated in the United States, Italy and Spain. PBMCs, B-cell-depleted T cells, or T cells provided the cDNA or gDNA that made up the material.

In the authors' workflow: The assay estimated nucleated cells by amplifying reference gene primers. Profiled with immunoSEQ multiplex PCR; TCRdb holds only in-frame clones, not every one. D and trimming come from the DNA, and the V and J calls and clone size come from that table. The sample shows 200,000 to 300,000 clones, approximately 86% of them seen only once. In germline, CDR1 is KGHSH, CDR2 LQKENI. Trimming took off 3 bases at V and 0 bases at J, with 18 bases between the two ends. This CDR3 has 17 amino acids. Sequencing used peripheral blood. The receptor was derived from a human donor in a cohort sampled during active COVID-19. V is TRBV18 and J is TRBJ2-7, with D perhaps matching TRBD2 (6 bases). CDR3 DNA: TGTGCCAGCTCACCGCTTGGTGGTGGAGGGAGCTCCTACGAGCAGTACTTC. Amino acids: CASSPLGGGGSSYEQYF.